This T cell receptor beta chain derives from a study of blood T cells in healthy people across ages. Trimming shortened V by 3 bases and J by 1 base, and 18 bases separated the two germline ends. This CDR3 is built from 17 residues. The germline V gene encodes CDR1 SEHNR and CDR2 FQNEAQ (reference sequence). This clonotype was counted only a few times. With a J-beta primer mix and a sample-barcoded 5' primer, a second PCR ran roughly 7 to 11 cycles. TCRdb reprocessed the 5' RACE reads via MiXCR and lists one record per CDR3 protein. The sample has 800,000 to 950,000 distinct CDR3 sequences, just under 30% seen once. The same data also went into a second study, on T cells of mothers and their children.

V is TRBV7-9 and J is TRBJ1-1; unclear D gene. Specimen: blood. This TCR was recovered from a woman in her forties in good health. The CDR3: CASSFYGLRIGNTEAFF. Written as DNA, the CDR3 is TGTGCCAGCAGCTTTTACGGCCTACGGATCGGGAACACTGAAGCTTTCTTT. Variable domain in full (rest from reference TRBV7-9 and TRBJ1-1): DTGVSQNPRHKITKRGQNVTFRCDPISEHNRLYWYRQTLGQGPEFLTYFQNEAQLEKSRLLSDRFSAERPKGSFSTLEIQRTEQGDSAMYLCASSFYGLRIGNTEAFFGQGTRLTVV.